One sample yielded the 27 T cell receptor beta chains listed below, sequenced in a study of T cells after yellow fever vaccination. Each CDR3 protein gets one entry after TCRdb re-called the 5' RACE reads with MiXCR. The data hold 450,000 to 650,000 distinct CDR3 sequences, with 21% observed a single time. Sequenced here: PBMCs, sampled approximately 22 days after the first yellow fever vaccination. These receptors all come from a man aged 18 to 30 who received the YFV17D yellow fever vaccine.

A few counts support this clonotype. This chain joins TRBV20-1 and TRBJ1-3, with D possibly matching TRBD1 (5 bases). Trimming stripped 3 bases from V and 0 bases from J, with 6 bases between. The CDR3 loop spans 13 amino acids. CDR1 DFQATT and CDR2 SNEGSKA come from the germline V gene (reference sequence). The CDR3 sequence: CSARQGSGNTIYF. CDR3 DNA: TGCAGTGCTAGGCAGGGCTCTGGAAACACCATATATTTT.

The chain is built from TRBV20-1 and TRBJ2-5, with 10 bases identical to TRBD2. Looked up from germline, CDR1 is DFQATT and CDR2 is SNEGSKA (reference sequence). The V and J ends lost 0 bases and 5 bases, in that order; junction bases with no gene match: 12. The CDR3 totals 17 residues. This CDR3 is CSARDMRVAGGGETQYF. In DNA form, the CDR3 reads TGCAGTGCTAGAGATATGAGGGTAGCGGGGGGCGGGGAGACCCAGTACTTC.

The chain employs TRBV7-2 and TRBJ2-5; no definite D call. The CDR3 contains 11 residues. Germline V gene data show CDR1 as SGHTA and CDR2 as FQGNSA. V was pared by 7 bases and J by 5 bases, with 8 bases between. CDR3 DNA: TGTGCCAGCACCCTGTTCGAGACCCAGTACTTC. It encodes CASTLFETQYF.

This clonotype was recorded a few times. J is TRBJ2-7 and V is TRBV6-1, with D perhaps matching TRBD2 (7 bases). There are 17 residues in the CDR3. The germline CDR1 and CDR2 sequences are MNHNS and SASEGT. Between the trimmed V and J ends, which lost 5 bases and 6 bases, there was a span of 26 bases. The CDR3 region is CASSRRGEGGLSGEQYF. For the CDR3, the DNA is TGTGCCAGCAGTCGACGGGGGGAAGGGGGGTTGTCCGGCGAGCAGTACTTC.

The chain recombines TRBV10-3 with TRBJ1-5; D is ambiguous. Trimming took off 1 base at V and 5 bases at J, with 3 bases between the two ends. The CDR3 contains 12 residues. In germline, CDR1 is ENHRY, CDR2 SYGVKD. CDR3 nucleotides: TGTGCCATCAGTGAGTTTTATCAGCCCCAGCATTTT. This sequence encodes CAISEFYQPQHF.

V and J are TRBV21-1 and TRBJ2-7; TRBD1 reflects the table's D call only, with no check against the DNA. TRBV21-1 is reported as a pseudogene. CDR3 length: 15 residues. CDR3 nucleotides: TGTGCCAGCAGCAAATTAGGACAGGACTTTTACGAGCAGTACGTC. Translating gives CASSKLGQDFYEQYV.

The rearrangement uses TRBV21-1 and TRBJ2-1. TRBV21-1 is labeled a pseudogene. The CDR3 sequence is 11 residues long. The CDR3 sequence: CASSKDDEQFF. The CDR3 DNA reads TGTGCCAGCAGCAAAGACGATGAGCAGTTCTTC.

This sequence joins TRBV12-3 or TRBV12-4 and TRBJ1-2, with 7 bases lining up with TRBD1. The CDR3 extends over 14 amino acids. With V trimmed by 5 bases and J by 2 bases, 5 bases remained unmatched. In nucleotides, the CDR3 is TGTGCCAGCAGTCGCCTGACAGGGAACTATGGCTACACCTTC. It codes for CASSRLTGNYGYTF.

V gene TRBV7-9 combines with J gene TRBJ2-5; the D gene is possibly TRBD2 (6 bases). V lost 7 bases and J lost 5, with 14 bases in between. The CDR3 is 13 amino acids. CDR1 and CDR2 (germline): SEHNR, FQNEAQ (reference sequence). CDR3 loop: CASTLEGRETQYF. As DNA, the CDR3 is TGTGCCAGCACTCTCGAGGGGAGGGAGACCCAGTACTTC.

This chain connects TRBV5-6 to TRBJ1-1; 8 nucleotides line up with TRBD1. Per the germline V gene, CDR1 is SGHDT and CDR2 is YYEEEE. Germline trimming cut 4 bases from V and 1 base from J; bases unmatched to any gene: 9. This CDR3 spans 16 amino acids. This CDR3 reads CASSRRDRRQNTEAFF. The DNA of the CDR3 is TGTGCCAGCAGCCGAAGGGACAGGCGCCAGAACACTGAAGCTTTCTTT.

The table lists this clonotype with many counts. The chain employs TRBV5-1 and TRBJ2-7, with D possibly TRBD2 on 5 matching bases. CDR1 is SGHRS and CDR2 is YFSETQ in the germline V gene. This CDR3 has 14 amino acids. Trimming pared 0 bases from V and 7 bases from J, leaving 14 bases between. This CDR3 is CASSLAGSAREQYF. The DNA of the CDR3 is TGCGCCAGCAGCTTGGCGGGGTCTGCAAGGGAGCAGTACTTC.

This clonotype has a count of ten or more. The chain combines TRBV7-2 with TRBJ2-1; possible D gene TRBD2, 5 bases. Germline V lookup: CDR1 SGHTA, CDR2 FQGNSA. The V gene lost 4 bases and the J gene lost 4 bases, with 8 bases spanning the gap. The CDR3 extends over 13 amino acids. The CDR3 nucleotides read TGTGCCAGCAGCTCCCAGCGGTACAATGAGCAGTTCTTC. Amino acid sequence: CASSSQRYNEQFF.

The J gene is TRBJ1-1, the V gene TRBV4-1, with D hard to call. V lost 0 bases to trimming and J lost 10 bases, with 18 bases between them. This CDR3 spans 15 amino acids. Per germline, CDR1 MGHRA and CDR2 YSYEKL. DNA of the CDR3: TGCGCCAGCAGCCAAGAAAGATCTGTCGCAGCCAGAGCTTTCTTT. Its translation: CASSQERSVAARAFF.

Only a few counts were recorded for this clonotype. The rearrangement uses TRBV4-1 and TRBJ1-5; 11 bases agree with TRBD1. The CDR3 consists of 17 residues. Germline CDR1 reads MGHRA; CDR2 reads YSYEKL. Germline trimming cut 2 bases from V and 4 bases from J; bases unmatched to any gene: 7. The DNA of the CDR3 is TGCGCCAGCAGCCAATTATATCGGGACAGGGGGAATCAGCCCCAGCATTTT. The encoded protein is CASSQLYRDRGNQPQHF.

The genes are TRBV7-2 and TRBJ2-5; maybe TRBD2 (7 bases). Trimming took off 5 bases at V and 6 bases at J, with 16 bases between the two ends. Per germline, CDR1 SGHTA and CDR2 FQGNSA. The length of the CDR3 is 14 residues. The CDR3 reads CASSDPPGGQTQYF. DNA of the CDR3: TGTGCCAGCAGCGACCCCCCCGGGGGGCAGACCCAGTACTTC.

For the CDR3, the DNA is TGTGCCAGCAGGTGGCAACCCTACGAGCAGTACGTC. Its translation: CASRWQPYEQYV. This chain joins TRBV25-1 and TRBJ2-7, with no clear D. Trimming left V 6 bases short and J 2 bases short, with 8 bases between. This CDR3 region has 12 residues. Per germline, CDR1 MGHDK and CDR2 SYGVNS.

The chain couples TRBV5-6 to TRBJ1-2; D is ambiguous. V lost 3 bases and J 7 bases, leaving 25 bases between the germline ends. This CDR3 spans 17 amino acids. In germline, CDR1 is SGHDT, CDR2 YYEEEE. CDR3 nucleotide sequence: TGTGCCAGCAGCTCGCAACCTGACGTGTGGTGGGCGGGTGGCTACACCTTC. It is translated as CASSSQPDVWWAGGYTF.

The chain is built from TRBV9 and TRBJ2-3; 13 nucleotides line up with TRBD2. Germline CDR1 is SGDLS and CDR2 is YYNGEE. The CDR3 runs to 18 residues. V was pared by 1 base and J by 1 base, with 6 bases of the junction left unmatched. The CDR3 region is CASSVQPGLAGGTDTQYF. The DNA for the CDR3 is TGTGCCAGCAGCGTACAGCCCGGACTAGCGGGGGGCACAGATACGCAGTATTTT.

V usage is TRBV19 and J usage is TRBJ1-1; D unresolved. This CDR3 contains 14 residues. From germline, CDR1 is LNHDA and CDR2 SQIVND (reference sequence). V dropped 7 bases and J dropped 4 bases, with 16 bases sitting between them. CDR3 coding DNA: TGTGCCAGTACCTACACTCCCCGGGGCACTGAAGCTTTCTTT. Translation: CASTYTPRGTEAFF.

The rearrangement joins TRBV6-2 or TRBV6-3 to TRBJ1-5; D is undetermined. This CDR3 comprises 12 residues. Germline lookup yields CDR1 MNHEY and CDR2 SVGEGT. Trimming cost V 6 bases and J 4 bases, with 7 bases left between them. The CDR3 loop reads CASRTINQPQHF. The CDR3 DNA reads as TGTGCCAGCAGGACAATTAATCAGCCCCAGCATTTT.

The chain links TRBV7-2 to TRBJ1-6; TRBD1 might be the D (5 bases). Trimming removed 1 base at V and 9 bases at J, with 13 bases between. This CDR3 has 15 amino acids. Germline V CDR1 and CDR2: SGHTA, FQGNSA. CDR3: CASSLERDPSSPLHF. The CDR3 nucleotides read TGTGCCAGCAGCTTAGAGCGGGACCCAAGTTCACCCCTCCACTTT.

This clonotype was counted a few times. The chain recombines TRBV4-3 with TRBJ1-3; D ambiguous. This CDR3 region has 16 residues. Germline V CDR1 and CDR2: LGHNA, YSLEER. With 0 bases removed from V and 2 bases from J, the gap between germline ends came to 11 bases. The CDR3 loop reads CASSQDSAVPGNTIYF. CDR3 bases: TGCGCCAGCAGCCAAGATTCCGCAGTACCTGGAAACACCATATATTTT.

This clonotype was observed a handful of times. This chain links TRBV14 with TRBJ2-3; TRBD2 is a possible D gene (5 bases). Deletions cut 3 bases from V and 6 bases from J, with 10 bases between. The CDR3 totals 13 residues. From germline, CDR1 is SGHDN and CDR2 FVKESK. The CDR3, as DNA: TGTGCCAGCAGCCACTGGACTGAGGATACGCAGTATTTT. It translates to CASSHWTEDTQYF.

In this sample, this clonotype turned up a few times. J is TRBJ2-1 and V is TRBV15; no clear D gene. CDR1 is LNHNV, CDR2 YYDKDF, per germline (reference sequence). Trimming removed 0 bases from V and 5 bases from J, with 14 bases in between. This CDR3 is built from 16 residues. The CDR3 bases are TGTGCCACCAGCAGAGACTACTCTGCACTACACAATGAGCAGTTCTTC. Residues: CATSRDYSALHNEQFF.

J is TRBJ2-2 and V is TRBV29-1; possible D gene TRBD2, 6 bases. Trimming shortened V by 6 bases and J by 4 bases, and 15 bases separated the two germline ends. Germline loops: CDR1 SQVTM, CDR2 ANQGSEA. The CDR3 spans 14 residues. Written as DNA, the CDR3 is TGCAGCGTAGACCGACTAGTGAGCACCGGGGAGCTGTTTTTT. Translation: CSVDRLVSTGELFF.

The V gene is TRBV19, the J gene TRBJ2-1; the D gene is possibly TRBD1 (5 bases). Germline CDR1 LNHDA, CDR2 SQIVND (reference sequence). CDR3 size: 13 residues. V shed 5 bases and J shed 10 bases, with 15 bases lying between them. The CDR3 region is CASSVPQVREQFF. The CDR3, as DNA: TGTGCCAGTAGTGTACCACAGGTCCGGGAGCAGTTCTTC.

The chain is built from TRBV10-3 and TRBJ1-2; unclear D gene. Germline V gene data show CDR1 as ENHRY and CDR2 as SYGVKD. This CDR3 region has 16 residues. The V gene lost 0 bases and the J gene lost 1 base, with 12 bases spanning the gap. CDR3 protein: CAISESGSQLNYGYTF. The CDR3 coding sequence is TGTGCCATCAGTGAGTCAGGGTCTCAACTTAACTATGGCTACACCTTC.